Following are 9 T cell receptor beta chains from one sample sequenced in a study of cytomegalovirus exposure and HLA in healthy donors. The PCR employed 60 Vbeta primers together with 13 Jbeta primers. Profiled with immunoSEQ multiplex PCR; TCRdb holds only in-frame clones, not every one. The repertoire holds roughly 200,000 clones, with 70% as singletons. The sequenced sample was PBMCs. The receptors originated from a man between 40 and 49 years old in good health and CMV-seropositive.

This clone was picked up a small number of times. The chain recombines TRBV6-1 with TRBJ1-2; TRBD1 matches at 7 bases. Germline V lookup: CDR1 MNHNS, CDR2 SASEGT. J gave up 8 bases and V 4 bases, and 10 bases lay outside the gene matches. CDR3 length equals 14 residues. The CDR3 spells CASSGTTGIGGYTF. The CDR3 region has the DNA TGTGCCAGCAGTGGGACGACAGGGATTGGCGGCTACACCTTC.

V and J are TRBV4-1 and TRBJ1-5, with 7 positions matching TRBD1. This CDR3 contains 15 residues. CDR1 is MGHRA, CDR2 YSYEKL, per germline. Unmatched junction bases numbered 6, after V lost 3 bases and J lost 4 bases. The CDR3 sequence is CASSQAPQGNQPQHF. The DNA for the CDR3 is TGCGCCAGCAGCCAGGCCCCACAGGGGAATCAGCCCCAGCATTTT.

The CDR3 loop is CASSPRGRGYGYTF. In nucleotides, the CDR3 is TGCGCCAGCAGTCCGCGTGGTCGGGGCTATGGCTACACCTTC. This rearrangement joins TRBV10-1 to TRBJ1-2; the D is unclear. This CDR3 comprises 14 residues. Germline CDR1 is WNHNN and CDR2 is SYGVQD (reference sequence). The V end was cut by 5 bases, the J end by 4 bases, with 14 bases between.

Only one count was recorded for this clone. The chain combines TRBV2 with TRBJ2-4; 7 bases agree with TRBD2. J was trimmed by 4 bases and V by 4 bases; bases with no gene match: 13. The germline V gene has CDR1 SNHLY and CDR2 FYNNEI. The CDR3 loop spans 17 amino acids. The CDR3 reads CASSASTGGALKNIQYF. CDR3 nucleotide sequence: TGTGCCAGCAGTGCTTCAACGGGGGGAGCACTAAAAAACATTCAGTACTTC.

The V and J genes are TRBV13 and TRBJ2-3; TRBD2 matches at 8 bases. V was pared by 4 bases and J by 4 bases, with 10 bases of the junction left unmatched. Germline V lookup: CDR1 PRHDT, CDR2 FYEKMQ (reference sequence). The CDR3 is made up of 16 amino acids. The CDR3 reads CASSSAPGGRADTQYF. CDR3 DNA: TGTGCCAGCAGCTCGGCGCCGGGGGGGAGGGCAGATACGCAGTATTTT.

The V gene is TRBV5-1, the J gene TRBJ2-7, with 11 bases fitting TRBD1. CDR1 is SGHRS and CDR2 is YFSETQ in the germline V gene. V lost 4 bases and J lost 4; bases outside the gene matches: 4. The CDR3 sequence is 14 residues long. CDR3 in DNA: TGCGCCAGCAGCCAGGGACAGGGGGTATACGAGCAGTACTTC. It encodes CASSQGQGVYEQYF.

The chain employs TRBV6-5 and TRBJ2-2, with TRBD1 matching over 7 bases. V dropped 4 bases and J dropped 7; count of bases not matched to a gene: 3. Germline CDR1 reads MNHEY; CDR2 reads SVGAGI. The CDR3 totals 13 residues. The DNA of the CDR3 is TGTGCCAGCAGTTTGACAGGGAACGGGGAGCTGTTTTTT. Translating it yields CASSLTGNGELFF.

The chain employs TRBV4-3 and TRBJ2-3; D gene unclear. From germline, CDR1 is LGHNA and CDR2 YSLEER. With 1 base removed from V and 2 bases from J, the gap between germline ends came to 10 bases. This CDR3 has 15 amino acids. CDR3 protein: CASSQAGSLTDTQYF. The CDR3, as DNA: TGCGCCAGCAGCCAAGCGGGTAGCCTCACAGATACGCAGTATTTT.

This clone has a count of ten or more. The chain uses TRBV30 and TRBJ1-1; D is unclear. Germline V gives CDR1 GTSNPN, CDR2 SVGIG (reference sequence). Deletions cut 1 base from V and 5 bases from J, with 11 bases between. The length of the CDR3 is 13 residues. DNA of the CDR3: TGTGCCTGGAGTGCAGAGGGTCGGACTGAAGCTTTCTTT. Translation gives CAWSAEGRTEAFF.